A selection of T cell receptor beta chains follows, all from one sample in a study of cytomegalovirus exposure and HLA in healthy donors. Libraries were prepared by immunoSEQ multiplex PCR; TCRdb keeps only in-frame clonotypes and omits some of them. Of roughly 150,000 clones in the sample, about 81% were seen once. The specimen was PBMCs. Receptors originate from a girl aged 2 to 10 in good health and CMV-seropositive. Both conserved end residues are part of each CDR3. The order of the fields is V gene, J gene, clone size, D gene, CDR3 DNA, CDR3 protein. D genes are given only for firm matches. Not every row has a clone size; where given, it reads once, few, many or a size class.

v_gene: TRBV15; j_gene: TRBJ1-5; abundance: NA; d_gene: TRBD1; CDR3nt: TGTGCCACCAGCAGGGGGGATGGACAGGGGGTCTCCCTAAGATACCAGCCCCAGCATTTT; CDR3aa: CATSRGDGQGVSLRYQPQHF
v_gene: TRBV10-3; j_gene: TRBJ1-2; abundance: NA; d_gene: NA; CDR3nt: TGTGCCATCAGTGTTGCGGATTATGGCTACACCTTC; CDR3aa: CAISVADYGYTF
v_gene: TRBV5-1; j_gene: TRBJ1-5; abundance: NA; d_gene: NA; CDR3nt: TGCGCCAGCAGCCCGGGAGCCCCTGGAGGGAATCAGCCCCAGCATTTT; CDR3aa: CASSPGAPGGNQPQHF
v_gene: TRBV6-1; j_gene: TRBJ1-1; abundance: NA; d_gene: NA; CDR3nt: TGTGCCAGCAGTTGGGGACACAACACTGAAGCTTTCTTT; CDR3aa: CASSWGHNTEAFF
v_gene: TRBV6-5; j_gene: TRBJ1-4; abundance: NA; d_gene: NA; CDR3nt: TGTGCCAGCAGGACAGGAAATGAAAAACTGTTTTTT; CDR3aa: CASRTGNEKLFF
v_gene: TRBV10-1; j_gene: TRBJ1-5; abundance: once; d_gene: NA; CDR3nt: TGCGCCAGCAGTCTTAACAGTACTTATCAGCCCCAGCATTTT; CDR3aa: CASSLNSTYQPQHF
v_gene: TRBV28; j_gene: TRBJ1-4; abundance: NA; d_gene: TRBD1; CDR3nt: TGTGCCAGCAGTTCTACTCGGACAGGGCGAGGTGAAAAACTGTTTTTT; CDR3aa: CASSSTRTGRGEKLFF
v_gene: TRBV2; j_gene: TRBJ1-5; abundance: NA; d_gene: NA; CDR3nt: TGTGCCAGCACGGGGGGTCTAGGTCAGCCCCAGCATTTT; CDR3aa: CASTGGLGQPQHF
v_gene: TRBV10-3; j_gene: TRBJ2-5; abundance: NA; d_gene: TRBD2; CDR3nt: TGTGCCATCAGTGAGGCGGCTAGCGGGAGCTGGGAGACCCAGTACTTC; CDR3aa: CAISEAASGSWETQYF
v_gene: TRBV29-1; j_gene: TRBJ2-7; abundance: NA; d_gene: NA; CDR3nt: TGCAGCGTGCCGGGGAGCCCACAACCTTACGAGCAGTACTTC; CDR3aa: CSVPGSPQPYEQYF
v_gene: TRBV6-1; j_gene: TRBJ1-2; abundance: few; d_gene: TRBD1; CDR3nt: TGTGCCAGCAGCTCCTTTACAGGGGGTTCGGAGGGCTACACCTTC; CDR3aa: CASSSFTGGSEGYTF
v_gene: TRBV5-1; j_gene: TRBJ2-3; abundance: NA; d_gene: NA; CDR3nt: TGCGCCAGCAGCGTGAGGGGGGGACCCACAGATACGCAGTATTTT; CDR3aa: CASSVRGGPTDTQYF
v_gene: TRBV27; j_gene: TRBJ1-5; abundance: NA; d_gene: NA; CDR3nt: TGTGCCAGCAACCATATAACCCCCCGAGGGGGAAGCAATCAGCCCCAGCATTTT; CDR3aa: CASNHITPRGGSNQPQHF
v_gene: TRBV7-3; j_gene: TRBJ2-2; abundance: NA; d_gene: TRBD2; CDR3nt: TGTGCCAGCAGCTTTATGGGACTAGCGGGATCATCGGGCACCGGGGAGCTGTTTTTT; CDR3aa: CASSFMGLAGSSGTGELFF
v_gene: TRBV29-1; j_gene: TRBJ1-1; abundance: NA; d_gene: NA; CDR3nt: TGCAGCGTCGCCGCCAGGGGAATGAACACTGAAGCTTTCTTT; CDR3aa: CSVAARGMNTEAFF
v_gene: TRBV6-1; j_gene: TRBJ2-7; abundance: NA; d_gene: TRBD2; CDR3nt: TGTGCCAGCAGTGACCTTCTAGCGGGTCTATACGAGCAGTACTTC; CDR3aa: CASSDLLAGLYEQYF
v_gene: TRBV6-1; j_gene: TRBJ2-7; abundance: NA; d_gene: TRBD1; CDR3nt: TGTGCCAGCAGTCCCGTTCAGGGGGTCGAGCAGTACTTC; CDR3aa: CASSPVQGVEQYF
v_gene: TRBV29-1; j_gene: TRBJ2-1; abundance: NA; d_gene: TRBD1; CDR3nt: TGCAGCGTTGGGACAGGGGGCGGGAATGAGCAGTTCTTC; CDR3aa: CSVGTGGGNEQFF
v_gene: TRBV9; j_gene: TRBJ2-1; abundance: NA; d_gene: NA; CDR3nt: TGTGCCAGCAGCGTAGAGGGAGGTAGCGTCTACAATGAGCAGTTCTTC; CDR3aa: CASSVEGGSVYNEQFF
v_gene: TRBV7-7; j_gene: TRBJ2-7; abundance: NA; d_gene: NA; CDR3nt: TGTGCTAGCAGCTTCTTGATAACTACCGAGCAGTACTTC; CDR3aa: CASSFLITTEQYF
v_gene: TRBV2; j_gene: TRBJ1-3; abundance: NA; d_gene: NA; CDR3nt: TGTGCCAGCAGTCTGGACATCCCTGGAAACACCATATATTTT; CDR3aa: CASSLDIPGNTIYF
v_gene: TRBV10-1; j_gene: TRBJ2-1; abundance: NA; d_gene: TRBD1; CDR3nt: TGCGCCAGCAGTGATGGGACAGGGGCTTACAATGAGCAGTTCTTC; CDR3aa: CASSDGTGAYNEQFF
v_gene: TRBV10-3; j_gene: TRBJ2-1; abundance: NA; d_gene: NA; CDR3nt: TGTGCCATCAGTGATCCCAAAGAGGGCCCCGGTGAGCAGTTCTTC; CDR3aa: CAISDPKEGPGEQFF